This is a list of T cell receptor beta chains from one sample in a study of siplizumab effects on memory and regulatory T cells. Clones were read by immunoSEQ multiplex PCR, and TCRdb kept only the in-frame ones, dropping some. Here the sample spans 90,000 to 120,000 clones, 90% to 95% being singletons. What was sequenced was Tregs sorted from blood. These receptors all stem from a human donor in good health. CDR3s leave out the opening cysteine and the closing phenylalanine or tryptophan. Size tells how often a clone was seen (once, few, many) or the class of an expanded clone, and some rows leave it out.

CDR3aa: ASSLVYSLLSYEQY; j_gene: TRBJ2-7; v_gene: TRBV7-8; abundance: .
CDR3aa: AISQSGHLLYEQY; j_gene: TRBJ2-7; v_gene: TRBV28; abundance: .
CDR3aa: ASSLWVGTGSYEQY; j_gene: TRBJ2-7; v_gene: TRBV5-4; abundance: .
CDR3aa: ASREGPYEQY; j_gene: TRBJ2-7; v_gene: TRBV6-1; abundance: .
CDR3aa: ASQNGFGAVYEQY; j_gene: TRBJ2-7; v_gene: TRBV5-1; abundance: once
CDR3aa: ASSLQDAYEQY; j_gene: TRBJ2-7; v_gene: TRBV19; abundance: .
CDR3aa: ASGGRRTGVAYEQY; j_gene: TRBJ2-7; v_gene: TRBV7-8; abundance: .
CDR3aa: ASSEVSSRGFRREQY; j_gene: TRBJ2-7; v_gene: TRBV6-1; abundance: .
CDR3aa: ASSKTRAGYTEAF; j_gene: TRBJ1-1; v_gene: TRBV19; abundance: .
CDR3aa: ASSHTPGQEAF; j_gene: TRBJ1-1; v_gene: TRBV4-2; abundance: once
CDR3aa: ASSETGEFGSPLH; j_gene: TRBJ1-6; v_gene: TRBV2; abundance: .
CDR3aa: ASSAYRGIPGANVLT; j_gene: TRBJ2-6; v_gene: TRBV28; abundance: .
CDR3aa: ASSAGLPMRETQY; j_gene: TRBJ2-5; v_gene: TRBV11-2; abundance: .
CDR3aa: ASSLDIGTSGSMAYEQY; j_gene: TRBJ2-7; v_gene: TRBV5-1; abundance: .